Below are 6 T cell receptor beta chains sequenced from a single sample in a study of blood T cell repertoires in COVID-19. Profiled with immunoSEQ multiplex PCR; TCRdb holds only in-frame clones, not every one. The repertoire holds hundreds of thousands of clones, over 80% seen once, with approximately 0.25% in the top ten. Sequenced sample: peripheral blood. The receptors derive from a woman younger than 35 with acute or convalescent COVID-19.

The chain employs TRBV29-1 and TRBJ1-2, with D possibly being TRBD1 (5 bases). Trimming took 3 bases from V and 4 from J, leaving 12 bases between them. Germline-derived CDR1 and CDR2 are SQVTM and ANQGSEA. CDR3 size: 13 residues. The DNA of the CDR3 is TGCAGCGTTGATTGGGGGGAGGTCTATGGCTACACCTTC. Translated: CSVDWGEVYGYTF. The variable domain in full, with the rest retrieved from reference TRBV29-1 and TRBJ1-2, is SAVISQKPSRDICQRGTSLTIQCQVDSQVTMMFWYRQQPGQSLTLIATANQGSEATYESGFVIDKFPISRPNLTFSTLTVSNMSPEDSSIYLCSVDWGEVYGYTFGSGTRLTVV.

This clone was counted once. The chain couples TRBV1 to TRBJ2-3; TRBD2, the table's D call, lacks a check against the DNA. TRBV1 is an annotated pseudogene. The CDR3 contains 19 residues. CDR3 amino acids: CTSSQGSSEGKTSTDTQYF. CDR3 coding DNA: TGCACCAGCAGCCAAGGTTCCTCGGAGGGAAAAACTAGCACAGATACGCAGTATTTT.

This clone was counted once. The V and J genes are TRBV7-6 and TRBJ1-6; perhaps TRBD1 as D (6 bases). The CDR3 has 14 residues. Trimming cost V 4 bases and J 7 bases, with 11 bases left between them. Per germline, CDR1 SGHVS and CDR2 FNYEAQ. The CDR3 DNA sequence: TGTGCCAGCAGCTCCGGACAGTTAAATTCACCCCTCCACTTT. It yields the protein CASSSGQLNSPLHF.

The CDR3 DNA follows: TGTGCCAGCAGTTTGACGACTAGCGGAAGCACAGATACGCAGTATTTT. Encoded protein: CASSLTTSGSTDTQYF. V usage is TRBV6-2 or TRBV6-3 and J usage is TRBJ2-3; 9 nucleotides match TRBD2. This CDR3 is built from 16 residues. The V gene's germline CDR1 is MNHEY and CDR2 SVGEGT. V lost 4 bases to trimming and J lost 0 bases; unmatched junction nucleotides: 5.

The V and J genes are TRBV11-2 and TRBJ1-6; TRBD1 is a possible D gene (6 bases). This CDR3 has 14 amino acids. Trimming pared 1 base from V and 10 bases from J, leaving 11 bases between. Germline V lookup: CDR1 SGHAT, CDR2 FQNNGV. The CDR3 DNA follows: TGTGCCAGCAGCTTAGGGGGGGGCGGCTCACCCCTCCACTTT. It codes for CASSLGGGGSPLHF. The whole variable domain, remainder taken from reference TRBV11-2 and TRBJ1-6, is EAGVAQSPRYKIIEKRQSVAFWCNPISGHATLYWYQQILGQGPKLLIQFQNNGVVDDSQLPKDRFSAERLKGVDSTLKIQPAKLEDSAVYLCASSLGGGGSPLHFGNGTRLTVT.

V gene TRBV5-1 combines with J gene TRBJ2-2, with D tentatively TRBD1 (6 bases). CDR1 and CDR2 (germline): SGHRS, YFSETQ. Trimming cost V 3 bases and J 5 bases, with 14 bases left between them. The CDR3 has 15 amino acids. This CDR3 reads CASSSTGWFTGELFF. DNA for the CDR3: TGCGCCAGCAGCTCAACAGGGTGGTTTACCGGGGAGCTGTTTTTT.